This TCR beta chain was captured by sequencing in a study of resident and recirculating memory T cells in vitiligo. Study information: Each patient gave two lesional and two nonlesional epidermal shave biopsies, plus PBMCs.

Generated by immunoSEQ multiplex PCR, the TCRdb table keeps only in-frame clones and is missing some. The table has more than 65,000 clones, 80% to 95% seen once. The CDR3 spans 15 residues. The germline V gene encodes CDR1 SGHDT and CDR2 YYEEEE. V lost 4 bases, J lost 8 bases, and 21 bases lay in between. This clone was seen once. What was sequenced was blood. J is TRBJ1-2 and V is TRBV5-6; D gene uncertain. This TCR came from a male donor with vitiligo. The CDR3 reads CASSRAGERAYGYTF. CDR3 DNA: TGTGCCAGCAGCAGGGCTGGGGAGCGGGCTTACGGCTACACCTTC.